The 9 T cell receptor beta chains below all came from one sample that was sequenced in a study of cytomegalovirus exposure and HLA in healthy donors. 60 Vbeta and 13 Jbeta primers were used in PCR. Libraries were prepared by immunoSEQ multiplex PCR; TCRdb keeps only in-frame clonotypes and omits some of them. The sample has roughly 84,000 clones, around 77% seen once. The sequenced sample was PBMCs. The origin of the receptors is a man aged 50 to 59 in good health and CMV-seronegative.

This clone appeared a few times. This chain uses TRBV5-1 with TRBJ2-1, with TRBD1 matching 8 bases. The CDR3 has 15 residues. Germline V gene lookup returns CDR1 SGHRS and CDR2 YFSETQ. The trim removed 4 bases at V and 7 bases at J, leaving 10 bases unmatched. The CDR3 coding sequence is TGCGCCAGCAGCAAGGGACAGGCCAGGGTAAATGAGCAGTTCTTC. It translates to CASSKGQARVNEQFF.

Worth noting for this clone: The junction differs from germline at one of its ends, possibly a read error. This CDR3 is also generated by other DNA sequences in the sample. The V gene is TRBV7-6, the J gene TRBJ2-2; D is possibly TRBD2 (5 bases). Germline lookup yields CDR1 SGHVS and CDR2 FNYEAQ. The CDR3 contains 13 residues. CDR3 loop: CASSIQSAGELFF. CDR3 DNA: TGTGCCAGCAGCATACAGTCGGCCGGGGAACTGTTTTTT.

The chain uses TRBV28 and TRBJ2-3, with 8 bases fitting TRBD2. CDR1 and CDR2 from the germline V gene are MDHEN and SYDVKM. This CDR3 has 17 residues. Trimming cost V 10 bases and J 0 bases; bases outside gene matches: 15. DNA of the CDR3: TGTGCCACCCACTCGGCAGGGCGGGGGGAAAGCACAGATACGCAGTATTTT. Its protein is CATHSAGRGESTDTQYF.

This clone was seen more than once but under ten times. This chain connects TRBV11-2 to TRBJ2-7, with 12 bases aligning to TRBD2. V shed 6 bases, J shed 6 bases, and the junction held 18 bases outside the gene matches. Germline-derived CDR1 and CDR2 are SGHAT and FQNNGV. The CDR3 contains 18 residues. The CDR3: CASSKGPSGGVVLREQYF. The CDR3 DNA is TGTGCCAGCAGTAAAGGGCCTAGCGGGGGGGTTGTGTTACGCGAGCAGTACTTC.

The chain couples TRBV7-8 to TRBJ2-3, with no clear D. CDR1 and CDR2 (germline): SGHVS, FQNEAQ. This CDR3 has 13 residues. V lost 5 bases and J lost 9, with 15 bases in between. The CDR3 region has the DNA TGTGCCAGCAGCCCGCCAAAACAGTTGACGCAGTATTTT. It yields the protein CASSPPKQLTQYF. The variable domain in full, with the rest retrieved from reference TRBV7-8 and TRBJ2-3, is GAGVSQSPRYKVAKRGQDVALRCDPISGHVSLFWYQQALGQGPEFLTYFQNEAQLDKSGLPSDRFFAERPEGSVSTLKIQRTQQEDSAVYLCASSPPKQLTQYFGPGTRLTVL.

The V call is TRBV2, the J call TRBJ1-5, with 10 bases matching TRBD1. CDR3 length: 15 residues. Germline CDR1 reads SNHLY; CDR2 reads FYNNEI. Losses at the gene ends were 7 bases for V and 7 bases for J; bases not matched to a gene: 10. The CDR3 sequence: CASNPGQGQKQPQHF. CDR3 coding DNA: TGTGCCAGCAACCCGGGACAGGGGCAGAAACAGCCCCAGCATTTT.

This clone was seen only a few times. The chain recombines TRBV27 with TRBJ1-2; D gene unclear. V shed 0 bases and J shed 7 bases, with 15 bases lying between them. The CDR3 spans 15 residues. The V gene's germline CDR1 is MNHEY and CDR2 SMNVEV (reference sequence). Written as DNA, the CDR3 is TGTGCCAGCAGTTTATCCCCCCAGATCCTTCTTGGCTACACCTTC. It translates to CASSLSPQILLGYTF.

The chain carries TRBV19 and TRBJ2-7; D may be TRBD1 (6 bases). The CDR3 loop spans 18 amino acids. Germline V gene data show CDR1 as LNHDA and CDR2 as SQIVND (reference sequence). Trimming removed 4 bases at V and 5 bases at J, with 27 bases between. CDR3 sequence (DNA): TGTGCCAGTAGTACCCCCCCCAGGGGTGTCCCGACCTTGAACGAGCAGTACTTC. It specifies CASSTPPRGVPTLNEQYF.

This clone occurred a few times. This rearrangement joins TRBV10-2 to TRBJ2-2; D possibly corresponds to TRBD1 (6 bases). This CDR3 spans 15 amino acids. Deletions cut 6 bases from V and 8 bases from J, with 19 bases between. Looked up from germline, CDR1 is WSHSY and CDR2 is SAAADI. DNA for the CDR3: TGCGCCAGCAGATCCTCGACAGGAACGGGGGGGGAGCTGTTTTTT. Protein: CASRSSTGTGGELFF.